This T cell receptor (beta chain) was found in a study of blood T cells in healthy people across ages. The study, taken as a whole, reports: Strong correlation existed between TCR beta diversity and naive T cell percentage.

This clonotype was seen more than once but under ten times. The target antigen is unknown. Caucasian individuals from Russia who were healthy and aged about 6 to 95 acted as donors. Each of the donors had about 9.9 milliliters of peripheral blood drawn into EDTA-treated Vacutainer tubes. CDR3 size: 15 residues. Germline CDR1 SQVTM, CDR2 ANQGSEA. J lost 4 bases, V lost 3 bases, and 10 bases had no gene match. A second about 6 to 11 cycle PCR used barcoded and J-beta primers. One entry per CDR3 protein results from TCRdb running MiXCR on the 5' RACE reads. The sample lists hundreds of thousands of distinct CDR3 sequences; 45% to 50% were seen once.

What was sequenced was blood. The TCR sequence derives from an older woman in good health. V usage is TRBV29-1 and J usage is TRBJ1-1, with 8 nucleotides matching TRBD1. CDR3 nucleotides: TGCAGCGTTGAGAGGTACAGGACAGGGCCCACTGAAGCTTTCTTT. It translates to CSVERYRTGPTEAFF. The whole variable domain, filled in from reference TRBV29-1 and TRBJ1-1, reads SAVISQKPSRDICQRGTSLTIQCQVDSQVTMMFWYRQQPGQSLTLIATANQGSEATYESGFVIDKFPISRPNLTFSTLTVSNMSPEDSSIYLCSVERYRTGPTEAFFGQGTRLTVV.